This T cell receptor (beta chain) originates from a study of beta chain features in type 1 diabetes (dated by TCRdb to 2016 to 2019). Describing the broader study: Mean age, gender distribution, total cell number and subset yield did not differ between patients and healthy donors. A total of 100 million to 110 million sorted cells were examined across all samples, and a strong correlation was observed between cell number per subset and RNA yield. In the study, recently diagnosed type 1 diabetes patients and matched healthy donors were compared on the TCRB repertoires of their sorted circulating CD4+ T cell subsets. Naive and central memory subsets were obtained from all 30 or so donors, but regulatory and stem cell-like memory subsets were isolated from only 8 patients and roughly 8 healthy donors.

The entire isolated RNA was reverse transcribed using the High Capacity cDNA Reverse Transcription Kit, and thus expressed TCRB transcripts were sequenced. Naive, central memory and regulatory T cell samples underwent deep immunoSEQ sequencing, averaging roughly 3.4 million total reads per sample. Sorted cells were lysed in RLT buffer, and RNA was extracted using DNase-treated RNeasy Micro or Mini kits according to cell number. To prevent cross-contamination, every cell subset was processed on its own, while patient and healthy donor samples were processed together. The immunoSEQ multiplex PCR was used to amplify TCRB sequences from cDNA, yielding 87-bp fragments that span the CDR3 region. Sequencing of the amplicons was done on the Illumina HiSeq platform. As for how the authors treated the data: PCR bias was computationally corrected using synthetic template baselines, reads within Hamming distance 2 were collapsed, and singletons that could not be merged were discarded. Reads were aligned against IMGT to assign V, D and J genes, CDR3 length and insertions or deletions at six rearrangement sites. Within each subset, clonotype counts were normalized to sorted cell number, after which true diversity and Gini coefficients were computed with the tcR R package. The overlap coefficient, calculated on TCRB nucleotide sequences, was used to measure repertoire sharing. Out-of-frame TCRB sequences from naive cells were analyzed to stand in for the pre-selection repertoire. TCRdb provides this immuneACCESS table in a form limited to in-frame rearrangements. Some clones are lacking; in checked studies, under half of them reflect an unresolved V gene, and why the rest are absent is not known. V and J calls plus clone size are reproduced from that table; the DNA served to infer D and trimming. Recorded for this sample are around 310,000 clones; approximately 12% of them occurred a single time. Of the sample, roughly 0.015% is held by the ten largest clones.

The CDR3 starts with the cysteine, ends with the phenylalanine, and has 14 residues. Only CDR3 DNA remains: 42 bases, in frame from the first base. The germline ends are 9 bases apart after V is trimmed by 0 bases and J by 4 bases. Via the germline V gene, CDR1 is MNHEY and CDR2 SVGAGI. A single peripheral blood draw of 90 to 150 mL on average was collected from each donor into heparinised tubes. A BD FACSAria II and a panel including CD45RO, CCR7, CD25, CD127, CD95 and CD27 were used to sort naive, central memory, regulatory and stem cell-like memory CD4+ T cells. Every sorted population had a purity above 98%. PBMCs were isolated right away by Lymphoprep density gradient centrifugation and were stained directly, without culture. To minimize batch effects, samples were stained and sorted in pairs, one healthy donor with one patient per experiment. Beyond this particular receptor, the publication reports: Type 1 diabetes patients showed a moderate but significant shortening of TCRB CDR3 length in all four CD4+ subsets. Naive, central memory and regulatory TCRB repertoires appeared to be more alike among patients than among healthy donors. HLA sub-analyses involved small numbers of individuals, so any influence of HLA type on TCRB rearrangement remained unresolved. At VDJ recombination sites, type 1 diabetes patients had fewer insertions and more deleted nucleotides, which implies abnormalities in thymic rearrangement. Because cDNA rather than genomic DNA was sequenced, highly expressing activated cells could have been over-represented, although no difference in activation and CD3 levels was found between groups. PCR may preferentially amplify shorter templates, but because patient and control samples were amplified and corrected together, any resulting skew would affect both groups equally.

Note on this clone: Its antigen is still unknown. The input lacks base qualities; no much larger clone sits a single base away.

Source material: naive CD4+ T cells from blood. In the paper's terms, the cell subset or site label means: true naive CD4+ T cells. This receptor was obtained from a woman aged 18-35 years with type 1 diabetes. The chain is assembled from TRBV6-5 and TRBJ2-5, with no D gene named confidently. The DNA is as follows: TGTGCCAGCAGTTACTCGATATATAGAGAGACCCAGTACTTC. This is translated as CASSYSIYRETQYF.